The 12 T cell receptor beta chains below come from one sample, sequenced in a study of human T cells and chemical hapten exposure. As for time point: patch test 2, 6 weeks after DPC sensitization. The treatment is: therapeutic diphenylcyclopropenone sensitization with weekly scalp DPC. The template was total RNA from unfractionated whole blood. TCRdb reanalysed the RACE reads using MiXCR and keeps one entry per CDR3 protein. This sample has roughly 43,000 distinct CDR3 sequences, with approximately 9.5% found just once. The material was whole blood, obtained in connection with sensitization to the hapten diphenylcyclopropenone (DPC). Receptors originate from a woman aged 30 to 39 with alopecia areata. Some clones in this sample may be carry-over from other donors' samples.

This clonotype was counted between two and nine times. The genes are TRBV11-2 and TRBJ1-4; TRBD1 is a possible D gene (6 bases). Germline V CDR1 and CDR2: SGHAT, FQNNGV. The germline V and J ends were trimmed by 2 bases and 2 bases, with 15 bases remaining between them. The CDR3 consists of 17 residues. For the CDR3, the DNA is TGTGCCAGCAGCTTATTCGGGGGGCAAGGGACTAATGAAAAACTGTTTTTT. This encodes CASSLFGGQGTNEKLFF. Variable domain in full (rest from reference TRBV11-2 and TRBJ1-4): EAGVAQSPRYKIIEKRQSVAFWCNPISGHATLYWYQQILGQGPKLLIQFQNNGVVDDSQLPKDRFSAERLKGVDSTLKIQPAKLEDSAVYLCASSLFGGQGTNEKLFFGSGTQLSVL.

This clonotype was seen ten or more times. The gene calls are TRBV29-1 and TRBJ2-1; D unclear. V lost 6 bases and J lost 4, with 16 bases in between. Germline V lookup: CDR1 SQVTM, CDR2 ANQGSEA. The CDR3 sequence is 14 residues long. CDR3 in amino acids: CSVSGSTSYNEQFF. CDR3 bases: TGCAGCGTCTCCGGCTCGACTTCTTACAATGAGCAGTTCTTC.

V and J are TRBV20-1 and TRBJ2-3, with D maybe TRBD2 (7 bases). Germline V gene sequence: CDR1 DFQATT, CDR2 SNEGSKA (reference sequence). This CDR3 region has 14 residues. With 3 bases removed from V and 0 bases from J, the gap between germline ends came to 10 bases. CDR3 DNA sequence: TGCAGTGCTAGCGGGGGGCCCAGCACAGATACGCAGTATTTT. It codes for CSASGGPSTDTQYF.

This clonotype was seen a handful of times. The chain uses TRBV19 and TRBJ1-1; D ambiguous. The CDR3 is made up of 12 amino acids. Trimming removed 3 bases from V and 1 base from J, with 3 bases in between. CDR1 and CDR2 from the germline V gene are LNHDA and SQIVND (reference sequence). The CDR3 sequence is CASSMSNTEAFF. For the CDR3, the DNA is TGTGCCAGTAGTATGTCGAACACTGAAGCTTTCTTT.

This clonotype has ten or more counts. The rearrangement joins TRBV6-2 or TRBV6-3 to TRBJ2-1; 8 nucleotides agree with TRBD2. Looked up from germline, CDR1 is MNHEY and CDR2 is SVGEGT. This CDR3 comprises 16 residues. The V and J ends lost 2 bases and 7 bases, in that order; junction bases with no gene match: 10. The CDR3 DNA follows: TGTGCCAGCAGTTACCCCATGGGGACTAGGCTGAATGAGCAGTTCTTC. Protein: CASSYPMGTRLNEQFF.

The gene calls are TRBV20-1 and TRBJ1-2; no firm D call. Trimming shortened V by 6 bases and J by 3 bases, and 26 bases separated the two germline ends. The germline CDR1 and CDR2 sequences are DFQATT and SNEGSKA (reference sequence). The CDR3 runs to 17 residues. CDR3 DNA sequence: TGCAGTGCGAGTACCGCCCCCTCCGCCGGTGTGGACTATGGCTACACCTTC. The encoded protein is CSASTAPSAGVDYGYTF.

The V gene is TRBV7-2, the J gene TRBJ1-2; 8 nucleotides align to TRBD1. CDR3 length: 16 residues. Germline CDR1 reads SGHTA; CDR2 reads FQGNSA. After removal of 5 bases from V and 2 bases from J, the junction contained 10 bases not matched to a gene. The CDR3 loop is CASSLTYQGANYGYTF. In DNA, the CDR3 is TGTGCCAGCAGCCTCACCTATCAGGGGGCCAACTATGGCTACACCTTC.

The sample holds a few counts of this clonotype. CDR3 in amino acids: CASSERSGDGELFF. Here the CDR3 DNA reads TGTGCCAGCAGTGAACGGTCCGGAGACGGGGAGCTGTTTTTT. The chain has TRBV2 and TRBJ2-2, with D hard to call. Trimming took 2 bases from V and 7 from J, leaving 11 bases between them. The CDR3 length is 14 residues. Germline-derived CDR1 and CDR2 are SNHLY and FYNNEI.

This clonotype was counted at least ten times. J is TRBJ2-5 and V is TRBV13; 8 bases line up with TRBD1. Germline CDR1 reads PRHDT; CDR2 reads FYEKMQ (reference sequence). V lost 5 bases, J lost 3 bases, and 2 bases stayed unmatched. The CDR3 has 13 amino acids. The DNA for the CDR3 is TGTGCCAGCAGCGGGGGACAGGAAGAGACCCAGTACTTC. Its protein is CASSGGQEETQYF. Combining the CDR3 with reference TRBV13 and TRBJ2-5 gives the whole variable domain AAGVIQSPRHLIKEKRETATLKCYPIPRHDTVYWYQQGPGQDPQFLISFYEKMQSDKGSIPDRFSAQQFSDYHSELNMSSLELGDSALYFCASSGGQEETQYFGPGTRLLVL.

The V call is TRBV2, the J call TRBJ2-3; D is unresolved. CDR3 size: 12 residues. Trimming shortened V by 2 bases and J by 4 bases, and 4 bases separated the two germline ends. Germline values: CDR1 SNHLY, CDR2 FYNNEI. The CDR3 DNA is TGTGCCAGCAGTGAAACCCCAGATACGCAGTATTTT. Translating it yields CASSETPDTQYF.

The V call is TRBV20-1, the J call TRBJ1-2, with no clear D. V lost 2 bases, J lost 0 bases, and 16 bases lay in between. The CDR3 consists of 16 residues. Germline V lookup: CDR1 DFQATT, CDR2 SNEGSKA (reference sequence). The CDR3 spells CSARPVTATSNYGYTF. In nucleotides, the CDR3 is TGCAGTGCTAGACCGGTCACAGCCACTTCTAACTATGGCTACACCTTC.

This clonotype was counted many times. In DNA, the CDR3 is TGCAGCGTTGCGGGGATCTCCTACGAGCAGTACTTC. As protein: CSVAGISYEQYF. V usage is TRBV29-1 and J usage is TRBJ2-7; D perhaps matches TRBD2 (5 bases). The CDR3 is made up of 12 amino acids. In germline, CDR1 is SQVTM, CDR2 ANQGSEA. V was trimmed by 4 bases and J by 0 bases, leaving 7 bases between them.